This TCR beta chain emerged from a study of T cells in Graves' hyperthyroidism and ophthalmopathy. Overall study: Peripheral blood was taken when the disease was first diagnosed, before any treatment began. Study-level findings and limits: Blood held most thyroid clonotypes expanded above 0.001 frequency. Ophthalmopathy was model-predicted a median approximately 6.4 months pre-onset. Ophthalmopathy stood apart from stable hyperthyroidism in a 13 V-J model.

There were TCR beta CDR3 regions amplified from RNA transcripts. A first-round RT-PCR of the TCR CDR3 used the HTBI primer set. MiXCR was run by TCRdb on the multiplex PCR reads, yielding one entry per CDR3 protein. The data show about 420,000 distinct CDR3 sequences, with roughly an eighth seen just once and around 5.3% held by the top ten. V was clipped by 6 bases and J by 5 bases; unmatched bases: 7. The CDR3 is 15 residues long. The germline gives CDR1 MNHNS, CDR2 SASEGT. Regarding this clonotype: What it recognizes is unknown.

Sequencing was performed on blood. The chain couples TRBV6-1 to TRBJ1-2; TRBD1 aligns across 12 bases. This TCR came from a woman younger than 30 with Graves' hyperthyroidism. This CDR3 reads CASSKEGQGAYGYTF. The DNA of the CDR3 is TGTGCCAGCAGCAAGGAGGGACAGGGGGCGTATGGCTACACCTTC.